This TCR beta chain appears in the sequencing data of a study of blood T cell repertoires in COVID-19. Study context: COVID-19 samples collected from the United States, Italy and Spain covered acute and convalescent phases.

The CDR3 sequence is 13 residues long. The germline V gene has CDR1 SGHNT and CDR2 YENEEA. Unmatched junction bases numbered 5, after V lost 1 base and J lost 10 bases. In the original analysis: Amplification from reference gene primers served as the basis for estimated nucleated cell counts. Generated by immunoSEQ multiplex PCR, the TCRdb table keeps only in-frame clones and is missing some. For V, J and clone size, that table is used; D and trimming come from the DNA. The sample records 100,000 to 150,000 clones, about 89% being singletons. The TCR sequence derives from a man aged 50-60 years with active or convalescent COVID-19. The genes are TRBV11-3 and TRBJ2-3, with 7 bases fitting TRBD2. Sequencing was carried out using peripheral blood. CDR3 region: CASSLVRGGAQYF. CDR3 DNA sequence: TGTGCCAGCAGCTTAGTACGGGGAGGGGCGCAGTATTTT.